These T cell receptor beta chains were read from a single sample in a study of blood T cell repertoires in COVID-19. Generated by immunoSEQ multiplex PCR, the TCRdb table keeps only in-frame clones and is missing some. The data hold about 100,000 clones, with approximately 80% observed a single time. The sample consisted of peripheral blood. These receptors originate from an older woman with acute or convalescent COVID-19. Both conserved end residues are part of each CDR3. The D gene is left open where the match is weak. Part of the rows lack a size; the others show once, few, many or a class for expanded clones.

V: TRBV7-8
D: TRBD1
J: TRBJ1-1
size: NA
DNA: TGTGCCAGCACCCGACAGGGGGCATGGACTGAAGCTTTCTTT
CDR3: CASTRQGAWTEAFF

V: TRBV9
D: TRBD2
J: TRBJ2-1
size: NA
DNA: TGTGCCAGCAGCGTAGGGGCTAGCGGGTCTTACAATGAGCAGTTCTTC
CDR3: CASSVGASGSYNEQFF

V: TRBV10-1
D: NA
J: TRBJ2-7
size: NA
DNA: TGCGCCAGCAGTGACCCCGGGACAAACGAGCAGTACTTC
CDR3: CASSDPGTNEQYF

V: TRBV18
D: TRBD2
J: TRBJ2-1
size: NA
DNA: TGTGCCAGCTCATTCGGGACTAGCGGCTACAATGAGCAGTTCTTC
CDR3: CASSFGTSGYNEQFF

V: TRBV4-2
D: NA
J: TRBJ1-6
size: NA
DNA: TGTGCCAGCAGCCAAGATTATACGCGTTTCAGGGATTCACCCCTCCACTTT
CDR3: CASSQDYTRFRDSPLHF

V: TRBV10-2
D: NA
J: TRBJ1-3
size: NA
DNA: TGCGCCAGCAGTGAGGACTCAAGAAACACCATATATTTT
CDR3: CASSEDSRNTIYF

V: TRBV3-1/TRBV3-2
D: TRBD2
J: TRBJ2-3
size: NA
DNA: TGTGCCAGCAGCGCCCAACTAGCGGGAGGGCGGGGTGTCGCAGATACGCAGTATTTT
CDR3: CASSAQLAGGRGVADTQYF

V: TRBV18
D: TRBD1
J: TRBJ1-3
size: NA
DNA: TGTGCCAGCCGACGGGACAGGGGTTCCCCCTCTGGAAACACCATATATTTT
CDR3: CASRRDRGSPSGNTIYF

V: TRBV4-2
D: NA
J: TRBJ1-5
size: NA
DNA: TGTGCCAGCAGCCAAGGGCAGGGGCGCAATCAGCCCCAGCATTTT
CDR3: CASSQGQGRNQPQHF

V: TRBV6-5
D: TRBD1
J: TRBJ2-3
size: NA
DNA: TGTGCCAGCAGTTACGGCTACAGGGGGCCCACAGATACGCAGTATTTT
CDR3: CASSYGYRGPTDTQYF

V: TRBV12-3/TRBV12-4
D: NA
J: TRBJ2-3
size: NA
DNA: TGTGCCAGCAGCCGACTCGGCACAGATACGCAGTATTTT
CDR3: CASSRLGTDTQYF

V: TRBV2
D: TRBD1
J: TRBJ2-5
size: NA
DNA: TGTGCCAGCAGTTATACAGGGGGCGGAGAGACCCAGTACTTC
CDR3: CASSYTGGGETQYF

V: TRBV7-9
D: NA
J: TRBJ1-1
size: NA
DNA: TGTGCCAGCAGCTTAGAAGGTTACAGGGCTTTCTTT
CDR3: CASSLEGYRAFF

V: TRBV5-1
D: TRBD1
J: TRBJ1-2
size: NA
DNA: TGCGCCAGCAGCCAGGACAGGTCCTATGGCTACACCTTC
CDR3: CASSQDRSYGYTF

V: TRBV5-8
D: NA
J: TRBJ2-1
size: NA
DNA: TGTGCCAGCAGCTCGAACCGGGGGAGAGGGAGGAATGAGCAGTTCTTC
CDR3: CASSSNRGRGRNEQFF

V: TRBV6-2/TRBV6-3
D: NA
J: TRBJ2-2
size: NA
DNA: TGTGCCAGCAGTTACTCGACCAGGGGAAACACCGGGGAGCTGTTTTTT
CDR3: CASSYSTRGNTGELFF

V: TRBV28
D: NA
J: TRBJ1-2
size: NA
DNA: TGTGCCAGCAGTTTACAGGGCTATGGCTACACCTTC
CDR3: CASSLQGYGYTF

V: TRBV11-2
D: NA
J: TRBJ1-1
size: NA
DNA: TGTGCCAGCAGCTTAGTCAGTACGACTGAAGCTTTCTTT
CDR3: CASSLVSTTEAFF

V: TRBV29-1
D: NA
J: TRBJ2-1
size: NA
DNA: TGCAGCGCACGCTCTCTAGCGCTCAAGTCGCAGTTCTTC
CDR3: CSARSLALKSQFF

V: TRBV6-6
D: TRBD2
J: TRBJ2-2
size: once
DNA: TGTGCCAGCAGATCGGGACTAGACCCCACCGGGGAGCTGTTTTTT
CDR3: CASRSGLDPTGELFF

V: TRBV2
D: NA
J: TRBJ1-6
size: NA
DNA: TGTGCCAGCAGAGGGGTACAGGGCACCCTACCCGTCAATTCACCCCTCCACTTT
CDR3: CASRGVQGTLPVNSPLHF

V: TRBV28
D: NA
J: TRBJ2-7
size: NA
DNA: TGTGCCAGCGGGCTAGAGCGGGACACCTACGAGCAGTACTTC
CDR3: CASGLERDTYEQYF

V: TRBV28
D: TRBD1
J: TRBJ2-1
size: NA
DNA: TGTGCCAGCAGCAAGTCCGTTGGACAGGTCAATGAGCAGTTCTTC
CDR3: CASSKSVGQVNEQFF

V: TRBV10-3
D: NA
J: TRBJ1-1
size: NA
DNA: TGTGCCATCAGTGTTTCAGGGATTACGGGCACTGAAGCTTTCTTT
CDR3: CAISVSGITGTEAFF

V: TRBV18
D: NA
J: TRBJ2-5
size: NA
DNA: TGTGCCAGCTCACCACTGGACATATACACCCAAGAGACCCAGTACTTC
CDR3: CASSPLDIYTQETQYF

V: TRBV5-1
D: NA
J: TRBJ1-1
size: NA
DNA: TGCGCCAGCAGCCCGGGGAGGGATCTTAACACTGAAGCTTTCTTT
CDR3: CASSPGRDLNTEAFF

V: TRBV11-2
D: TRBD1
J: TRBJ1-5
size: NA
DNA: TGTGCCAGCAGCTTCACAGGGGAACAGCCCCAGCATTTT
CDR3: CASSFTGEQPQHF

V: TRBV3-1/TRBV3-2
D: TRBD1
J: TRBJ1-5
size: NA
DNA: TGTGCCAGCAGCCAGGGACAGGGGATGGATCAGCCCCAGCATTTT
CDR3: CASSQGQGMDQPQHF

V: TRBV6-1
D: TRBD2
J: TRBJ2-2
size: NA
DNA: TGTGCCAGCAGTGGGTCCCTCGGGACTAGCGGGAGGGTAAACACCGGGGAGCTGTTTTTT
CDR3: CASSGSLGTSGRVNTGELFF

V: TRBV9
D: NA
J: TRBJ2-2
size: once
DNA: TGTGCCAGCAGCTTCAAGAACACCGGGGAGCTGTTTTTT
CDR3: CASSFKNTGELFF

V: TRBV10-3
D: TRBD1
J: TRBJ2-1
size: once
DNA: TGTGCCATCAGTGATAGGACAGGGGGGAATCACAATGAGCAGTTCTTC
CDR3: CAISDRTGGNHNEQFF

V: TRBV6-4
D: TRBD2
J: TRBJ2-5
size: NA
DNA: TGTGCCAGCAGTGGAGGGAGCGGGGGGGTCTCAGAGACCCAGTACTTC
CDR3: CASSGGSGGVSETQYF

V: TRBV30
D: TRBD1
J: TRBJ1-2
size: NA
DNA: TGTGCCTGGAGTCCCCAGGGGGCGGCATATGGCTACACCTTC
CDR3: CAWSPQGAAYGYTF

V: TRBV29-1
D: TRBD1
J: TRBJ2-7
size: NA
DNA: TGCAGCGTTGGGGTTGCGTGGACAGGGAGCAACGAGCAGTACTTC
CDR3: CSVGVAWTGSNEQYF

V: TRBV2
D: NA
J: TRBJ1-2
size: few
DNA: TGTGCCAGCAGTGAAGCATCTACTAACTATGGCTACACCTTC
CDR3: CASSEASTNYGYTF

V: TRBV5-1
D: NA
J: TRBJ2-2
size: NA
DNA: TGCGCCAGCAGCCTCGGACACGCGGGAACCGGGGAGCTGTTTTTT
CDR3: CASSLGHAGTGELFF

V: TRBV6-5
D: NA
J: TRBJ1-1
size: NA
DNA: TGTGCCAGCGGAGGGGCCCACACTGAAGCTTTCTTT
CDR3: CASGGAHTEAFF

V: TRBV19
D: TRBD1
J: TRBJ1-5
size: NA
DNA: TGTGCCAGTAGTATCGGACAGGGGGCCTCTCAGCCCCAGCATTTT
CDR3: CASSIGQGASQPQHF